The subject of this entry is one TCR beta chain. This record belongs to a study of blood T cell repertoires in COVID-19. Turning to the study itself: From the United States, Italy and Spain came samples of acute and convalescent COVID-19.

Trimming removed 4 bases at V and 6 bases at J, with 22 bases between. Germline V lookup: CDR1 MGHDK, CDR2 SYGVNS. The length of the CDR3 is 16 residues. Original analysis: Reference gene primer amplification gave nucleated cell count estimates. Generated by immunoSEQ multiplex PCR, the TCRdb table keeps only in-frame clones and is missing some. V, J and clone size are those of that table, while D and trimming were read from the DNA. The table lists about 140,000 clones, more than 80% of them singletons, with approximately 5% in the top ten. This sequence joins TRBV25-1 and TRBJ2-7; weak D call: TRBD1 (5 bases). Specimen: peripheral blood. This TCR derives from a human donor in a cohort sampled during active COVID-19. The CDR3 here is CASSGQPGQTPIEQYF. In DNA, the CDR3 is TGTGCCAGCAGTGGCCAACCCGGACAAACGCCGATCGAGCAGTACTTC.